Below, 15 T cell receptor beta chains from the same sample are listed, as sequenced in a study of shared T cell receptors in the human thymus. Data came from immunoSEQ multiplex PCR; TCRdb stores just in-frame clones and leaves some out. Found here are approximately 730,000 clones, 70% to 90% of them singletons; the top ten hold roughly 0.01%. The data also belong to a second study, concerning human thymus T cells.

Input material: thymocytes. Receptors originate from a girl less than two years old with a congenital heart defect.

The chain couples TRBV19 to TRBJ2-7; weak D call: TRBD2 (5 bases). Between the trimmed V and J ends, which lost 5 bases and 7 bases, there was a span of 18 bases. The CDR3 sequence is 14 residues long. The germline V gene has CDR1 LNHDA and CDR2 SQIVND (reference sequence). CDR3 sequence (DNA): TGTGCCAGTAGTCTATGGTCACTCCCGGGGGAGCAGTACTTC. This translates into CASSLWSLPGEQYF.

V is TRBV6-4 and J is TRBJ2-3; D may be TRBD2 (7 bases). V lost 6 bases to trimming and J lost 4 bases, with 17 bases between them. The CDR3 loop spans 15 amino acids. Germline lookup yields CDR1 MRHNA and CDR2 SNTAGT. As DNA, the CDR3 is TGTGCCAGCAGGAAAAAATGGGGGGGCGCAGATACGCAGTATTTT. Its protein is CASRKKWGGADTQYF.

V usage is TRBV30 and J usage is TRBJ1-1; a weak D match, TRBD1 (6 bases). There are 15 residues in the CDR3. V shed 1 base and J shed 1 base, with 13 bases lying between them. Germline V gene data show CDR1 as GTSNPN and CDR2 as SVGIG (reference sequence). In DNA, the CDR3 is TGTGCCTGGAGTGGAAGGGACATCCCGAACACTGAAGCTTTCTTT. Translation: CAWSGRDIPNTEAFF. The whole variable domain, remainder taken from reference TRBV30 and TRBJ1-1, is SQTIHQWPATLVQPVGSPLSLECTVEGTSNPNLYWYRQAAGRGLQLLFYSVGIGQISSEVPQNLSASRPQDRQFILSSKKLLLSDSGFYLCAWSGRDIPNTEAFFGQGTRLTVV.

This chain uses TRBV7-9 with TRBJ2-5, with TRBD2 matching 11 bases. The CDR3 consists of 19 residues. From germline, CDR1 is SEHNR and CDR2 FQNEAQ (reference sequence). J gave up 1 base and V 1 base, and 11 bases lay outside the gene matches. This CDR3 reads CASSLEPSGGPTPQETQYF. The CDR3 DNA is TGTGCCAGCAGCTTAGAGCCTAGCGGGGGGCCGACTCCCCAAGAGACCCAGTACTTC.

This chain uses TRBV25-1 with TRBJ2-1; D is possibly TRBD1 (6 bases). This CDR3 has 14 residues. Trimming shortened V by 7 bases and J by 8 bases, and 18 bases separated the two germline ends. The germline CDR1 and CDR2 sequences are MGHDK and SYGVNS. The CDR3 coding sequence is TGTGCCAGCACCGACAGGCCCACAGGCGATGAGCAGTTCTTC. Its translation: CASTDRPTGDEQFF. Full variable domain (outside the CDR3, taken from reference TRBV25-1 and TRBJ2-1): EADIYQTPRYLVIGTGKKITLECSQTMGHDKMYWYQQDPGMELHLIHYSYGVNSTEKGDLSSESTVSRIRTEHFPLTLESARPSHTSQYLCASTDRPTGDEQFFGPGTRLTVL.

The chain has TRBV25-1 and TRBJ1-1; no firm D call. The germline CDR1 and CDR2 sequences are MGHDK and SYGVNS. Trimming took 5 bases from V and 9 from J, leaving 13 bases between them. The CDR3 runs 12 residues. The CDR3, as DNA: TGTGCCAGCAGTAACAGCTCTCTGAAAGCTTTCTTT. Translating gives CASSNSSLKAFF.

The rearrangement joins TRBV25-1 to TRBJ2-5, with D maybe TRBD1 (6 bases). Between the trimmed V and J ends, which lost 1 base and 7 bases, there was a span of 10 bases. CDR3 length: 13 residues. Germline loops: CDR1 MGHDK, CDR2 SYGVNS. CDR3 protein: CASSESGHGTQYF. The CDR3 nucleotides are TGTGCCAGCAGTGAATCGGGACACGGGACCCAGTACTTC.

The chain uses TRBV2 and TRBJ1-2, with TRBD1 identical over 8 bases. Germline loops: CDR1 SNHLY, CDR2 FYNNEI. The J segment lost 4 bases and the V segment lost 6 bases, leaving 4 bases of the junction unmatched. The CDR3 runs 13 residues. The CDR3: CASRGQGGYGYTF. The CDR3 DNA follows: TGTGCCAGCAGAGGACAGGGCGGCTATGGCTACACCTTC.

This chain joins TRBV15 and TRBJ1-1; D possibly corresponds to TRBD1 (6 bases). V lost 1 base to trimming and J lost 5 bases, with 17 bases between them. The CDR3 has 16 residues. Looked up from germline, CDR1 is LNHNV and CDR2 is YYDKDF (reference sequence). The CDR3 is CATSRGDNRDVTEAFF. The CDR3 coding sequence is TGTGCCACCAGCAGAGGCGATAACAGGGACGTAACTGAAGCTTTCTTT.

The rearrangement joins TRBV7-2 to TRBJ1-6, with a weak D call TRBD1 (5 bases). The CDR3 consists of 18 residues. The V end lost 3 bases, the J end lost 3 bases, and 18 bases lay between the germline ends. Germline CDR1 and CDR2: SGHTA and FQGNSA. Written as DNA, the CDR3 is TGTGCCAGCAGCTTCGAAGCAGGGCTGATCAACTATAATTCACCCCTCCACTTT. Translation: CASSFEAGLINYNSPLHF.

The chain recombines TRBV27 with TRBJ1-6; 7 positions match TRBD1. The V segment lost 5 bases and the J segment 9 bases; nucleotides outside the gene matches: 7. Germline values: CDR1 MNHEY, CDR2 SMNVEV (reference sequence). The CDR3 has 14 residues. The CDR3 here is CASSRTGAGSPLHF. The CDR3 DNA reads TGTGCCAGCAGTAGAACAGGGGCGGGTTCACCCCTCCACTTT.

The sample holds one count of this clone. The chain combines TRBV14 with TRBJ2-7, with 11 bases fitting TRBD1. J was trimmed by 6 bases and V by 1 base; bases with no gene match: 8. Germline V CDR1 and CDR2: SGHDN, FVKESK. The CDR3 loop spans 16 amino acids. CDR3 sequence (DNA): TGTGCCAGCAGCCAAGGTCCGGGACAGGGGGTTGGCGAGCAGTACTTC. Translation: CASSQGPGQGVGEQYF.

The chain carries TRBV11-2 and TRBJ2-3; D is possibly TRBD1 (5 bases). Trimming removed 2 bases from V and 4 bases from J, with 25 bases in between. Germline V CDR1 and CDR2: SGHAT, FQNNGV. CDR3 length: 19 amino acids. The CDR3 bases are TGTGCCAGCAGCTTATTAAGGACACGGCTGACAGAAGAGGCAGATACGCAGTATTTT. Translating it yields CASSLLRTRLTEEADTQYF.

Comments on this clone: At one end the junction does not follow the germline gene, possibly because of a read error. The rearrangement joins TRBV9 to TRBJ1-3; D gene unclear. CDR3 length: 16 amino acids. Germline V gene data show CDR1 as SGDLS and CDR2 as YYNGEE. CDR3 sequence: CASSVATRGTGNTVYF. For the CDR3, the DNA is TGTGCCAGCAGCGTAGCTACGCGGGGAACTGGAAACACCGTATATTTT.

J is TRBJ1-3 and V is TRBV27; TRBD1 agrees at 7 bases. CDR1 is MNHEY and CDR2 is SMNVEV in the germline V gene (reference sequence). This CDR3 spans 15 amino acids. The V and J ends lost 3 bases and 2 bases, in that order; junction bases with no gene match: 4. CDR3 sequence: CASSFTGEPGNTIYF. The CDR3 nucleotides are TGTGCCAGCAGTTTCACAGGGGAACCTGGAAACACCATATATTTT.